This TCR beta chain is drawn from a study of radiation and T cells in renal cell carcinoma. Overall study context: Nephrectomy followed 15 Gy stereotactic body radiation by 4 weeks. Study-level results: Pretreatment tumor biopsies were lacking, so baseline clonotypes are unknown. Top tumor clonotypes rose in blood 2 weeks post-radiation, then contracted.

Germline V CDR1 and CDR2: SGHNT, YYREEE (reference sequence). The CDR3 runs 16 residues. Trimming took off 4 bases at V and 0 bases at J, with 14 bases between the two ends. Clones were sequenced by immunoSEQ multiplex PCR, and TCRdb holds only the in-frame ones, with some missing. The sample includes 150,000 or so clones, about 85% seen only once; the top ten take approximately 4%. Sample time point: baseline pretreatment blood. The treatment denotes: 15 Gy SBRT to primary tumor, nephrectomy 4 weeks later. Comment on this clone: The antigen remains unidentified.

This sequence originates from an older woman with renal cell carcinoma. The specimen comprised blood, sampled from a patient whose treatment included radiotherapy and nephrectomy. The rearrangement uses TRBV5-4 and TRBJ2-4, with D possibly TRBD1 on 6 matching bases. The CDR3 bases are TGTGCCAGCAGCCTGGACAGTTTAATAGCCAAAAACATTCAGTACTTC. Protein sequence: CASSLDSLIAKNIQYF.